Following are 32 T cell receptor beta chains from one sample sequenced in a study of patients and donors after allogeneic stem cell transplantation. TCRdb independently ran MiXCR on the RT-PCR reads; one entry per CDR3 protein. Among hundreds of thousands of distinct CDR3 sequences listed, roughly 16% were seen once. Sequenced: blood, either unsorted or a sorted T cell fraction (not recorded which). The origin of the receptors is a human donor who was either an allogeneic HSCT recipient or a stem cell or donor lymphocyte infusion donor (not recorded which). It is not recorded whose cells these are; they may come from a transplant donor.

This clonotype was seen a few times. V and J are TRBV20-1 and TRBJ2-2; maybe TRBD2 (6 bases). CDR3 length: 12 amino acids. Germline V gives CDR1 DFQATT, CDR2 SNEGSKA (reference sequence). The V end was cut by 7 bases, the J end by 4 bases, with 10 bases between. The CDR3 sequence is CSVGRVTGELFF. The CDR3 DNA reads TGCAGTGTCGGGAGAGTCACCGGGGAGCTGTTTTTT.

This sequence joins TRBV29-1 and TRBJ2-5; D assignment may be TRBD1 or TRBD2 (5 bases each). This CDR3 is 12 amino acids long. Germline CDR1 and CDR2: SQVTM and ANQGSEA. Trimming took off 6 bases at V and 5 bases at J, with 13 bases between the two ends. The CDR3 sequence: CSVDLGVETQYF. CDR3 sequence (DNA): TGCAGCGTAGACCTGGGGGTTGAGACCCAGTACTTC.

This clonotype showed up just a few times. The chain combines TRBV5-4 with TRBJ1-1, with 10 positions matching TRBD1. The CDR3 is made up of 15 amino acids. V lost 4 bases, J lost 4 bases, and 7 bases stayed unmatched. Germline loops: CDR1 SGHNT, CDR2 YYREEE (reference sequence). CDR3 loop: CASSPKTGGGTEAFF. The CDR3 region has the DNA TGTGCCAGCAGCCCCAAGACAGGGGGCGGCACTGAAGCTTTCTTT.

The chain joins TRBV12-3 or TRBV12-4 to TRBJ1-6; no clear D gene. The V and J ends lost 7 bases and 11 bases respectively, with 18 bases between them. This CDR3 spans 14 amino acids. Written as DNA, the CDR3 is TGTGCCAGCACCCTAGGGCGGGGAGCAGCACCCCTCCACTTT. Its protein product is CASTLGRGAAPLHF.

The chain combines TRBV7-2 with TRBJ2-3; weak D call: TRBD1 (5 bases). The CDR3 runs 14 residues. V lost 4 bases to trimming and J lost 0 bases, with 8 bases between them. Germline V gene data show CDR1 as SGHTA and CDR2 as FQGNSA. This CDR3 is CASSWTRSTDTQYF. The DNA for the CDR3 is TGTGCCAGCAGCTGGACACGAAGCACAGATACGCAGTATTTT.

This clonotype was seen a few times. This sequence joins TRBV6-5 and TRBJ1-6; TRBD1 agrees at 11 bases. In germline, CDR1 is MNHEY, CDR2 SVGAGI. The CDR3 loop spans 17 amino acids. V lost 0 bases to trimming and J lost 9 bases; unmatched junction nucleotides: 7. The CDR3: CASSYSSGQGASSPLHF. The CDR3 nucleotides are TGTGCCAGCAGTTACTCATCCGGACAGGGGGCAAGTTCACCCCTCCACTTT.

This chain's CDR3 is CASSQQNYGYTF. CDR3 sequence (DNA): TGTGCCAGCAGCCAACAGAACTATGGCTACACCTTC. The chain joins TRBV3-1 to TRBJ1-2, with unresolved D. This CDR3 comprises 12 residues. V lost 2 bases, J lost 2 bases, and 3 bases lay in between. Germline V gene data show CDR1 as LGHDT and CDR2 as YNNKEL (reference sequence). The variable domain in full, with the rest retrieved from reference TRBV3-1 and TRBJ1-2, is DTAVSQTPKYLVTQMGNDKSIKCEQNLGHDTMYWYKQDSKKFLKIMFSYNNKELIINETVPNRFSPKSPDKAHLNLHINSLELGDSAVYFCASSQQNYGYTFGSGTRLTVV.

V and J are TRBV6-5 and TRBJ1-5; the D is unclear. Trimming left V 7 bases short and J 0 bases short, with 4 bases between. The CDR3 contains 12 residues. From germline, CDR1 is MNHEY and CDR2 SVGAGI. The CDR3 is CASTGSNQPQHF. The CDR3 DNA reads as TGTGCCAGCACTGGTAGCAATCAGCCCCAGCATTTT.

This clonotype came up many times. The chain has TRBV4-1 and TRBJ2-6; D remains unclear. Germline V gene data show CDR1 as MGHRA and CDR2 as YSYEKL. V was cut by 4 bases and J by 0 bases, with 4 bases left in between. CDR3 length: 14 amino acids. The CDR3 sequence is CASSRDSGANVLTF. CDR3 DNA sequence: TGCGCCAGCAGCCGGGACTCTGGGGCCAACGTCCTGACTTTC.

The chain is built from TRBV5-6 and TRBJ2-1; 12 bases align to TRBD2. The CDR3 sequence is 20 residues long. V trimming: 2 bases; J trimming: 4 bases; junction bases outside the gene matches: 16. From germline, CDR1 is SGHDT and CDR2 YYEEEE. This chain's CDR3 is CASSFMGTSGLWASYNEQFF. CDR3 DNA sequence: TGTGCCAGCAGCTTTATGGGGACTAGCGGGCTCTGGGCGAGTTACAATGAGCAGTTCTTC.

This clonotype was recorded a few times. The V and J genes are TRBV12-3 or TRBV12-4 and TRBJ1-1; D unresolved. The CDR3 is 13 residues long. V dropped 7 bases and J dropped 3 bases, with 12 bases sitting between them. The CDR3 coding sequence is TGTGCCAGCACTTTCGGCTTTCACACTGAAGCTTTCTTT. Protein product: CASTFGFHTEAFF.

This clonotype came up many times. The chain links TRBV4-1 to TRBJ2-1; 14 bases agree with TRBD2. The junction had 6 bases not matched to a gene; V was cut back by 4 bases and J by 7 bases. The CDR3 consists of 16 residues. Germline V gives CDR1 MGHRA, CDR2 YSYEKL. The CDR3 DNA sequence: TGCGCCAGCAGCCCCCCCGGACTAGCGGGAGGTAATGAGCAGTTCTTC. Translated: CASSPPGLAGGNEQFF.

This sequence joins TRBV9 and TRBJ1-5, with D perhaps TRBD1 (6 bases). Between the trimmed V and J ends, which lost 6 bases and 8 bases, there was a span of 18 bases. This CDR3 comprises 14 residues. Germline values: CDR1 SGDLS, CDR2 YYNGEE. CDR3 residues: CASNKGGVGKPQHF. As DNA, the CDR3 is TGTGCCAGCAACAAAGGGGGGGTTGGAAAGCCCCAGCATTTT. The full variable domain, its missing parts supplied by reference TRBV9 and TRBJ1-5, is DSGVTQTPKHLITATGQRVTLRCSPRSGDLSVYWYQQSLDQGLQFLIQYYNGEERAKGNILERFSAQQFPDLHSELNLSSLELGDSALYFCASNKGGVGKPQHFGDGTRLSIL.

CDR3 protein: CASSHARLFLGNEQFF. CDR3 in DNA: TGTGCCAGCAGCCACGCCCGGCTCTTTTTGGGCAATGAGCAGTTCTTC. This chain joins TRBV3-1 and TRBJ2-1; no firm D call. Per the germline V gene, CDR1 is LGHDT and CDR2 is YNNKEL (reference sequence). The CDR3 sequence is 16 residues long. The germline V and J ends were trimmed by 3 bases and 6 bases, with 18 bases remaining between them.

The CDR3: CSATPGTSSTDTQYF. The CDR3, as DNA: TGCAGTGCTACGCCCGGGACTAGCTCAACAGATACGCAGTATTTT. V usage is TRBV20-1 and J usage is TRBJ2-3, with TRBD2 matching 9 bases. V dropped 4 bases and J dropped 3; count of bases not matched to a gene: 8. This CDR3 has 15 amino acids. Per the germline V gene, CDR1 is DFQATT and CDR2 is SNEGSKA (reference sequence).

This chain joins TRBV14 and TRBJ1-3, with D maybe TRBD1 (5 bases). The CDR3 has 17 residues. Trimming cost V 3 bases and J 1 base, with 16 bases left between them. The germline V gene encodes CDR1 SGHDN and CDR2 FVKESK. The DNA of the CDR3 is TGTGCCAGCAGCCACCGTCTTGGGGGAAAATCTGGAAACACCATATATTTT. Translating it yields CASSHRLGGKSGNTIYF.

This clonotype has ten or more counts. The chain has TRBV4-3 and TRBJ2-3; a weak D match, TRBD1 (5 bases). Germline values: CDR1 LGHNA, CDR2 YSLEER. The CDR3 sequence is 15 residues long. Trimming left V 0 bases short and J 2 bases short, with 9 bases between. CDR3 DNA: TGCGCCAGCAGCCAAGAGGGGCAGACCACAGATACGCAGTATTTT. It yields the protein CASSQEGQTTDTQYF.

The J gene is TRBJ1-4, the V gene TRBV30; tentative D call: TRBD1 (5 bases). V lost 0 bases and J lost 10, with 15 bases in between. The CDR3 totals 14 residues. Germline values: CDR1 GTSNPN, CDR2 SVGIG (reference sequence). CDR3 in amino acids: CAWSVDSVRGKLFF. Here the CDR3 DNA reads TGTGCCTGGAGTGTCGACAGTGTTAGAGGAAAACTGTTTTTT.

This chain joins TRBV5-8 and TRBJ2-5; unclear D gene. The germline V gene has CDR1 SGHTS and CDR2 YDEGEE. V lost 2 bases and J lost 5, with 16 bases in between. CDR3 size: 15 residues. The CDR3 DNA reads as TGTGCCAGCAGCTTTCAGACTGCAGGTGGGGAGACCCAGTACTTC. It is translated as CASSFQTAGGETQYF.

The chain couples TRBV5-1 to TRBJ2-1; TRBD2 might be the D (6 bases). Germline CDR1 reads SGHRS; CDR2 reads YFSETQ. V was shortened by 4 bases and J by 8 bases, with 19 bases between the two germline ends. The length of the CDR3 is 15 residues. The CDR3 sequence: CASSAGDFARDEQFF. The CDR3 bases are TGCGCCAGCAGCGCCGGGGACTTTGCCAGAGATGAGCAGTTCTTC.

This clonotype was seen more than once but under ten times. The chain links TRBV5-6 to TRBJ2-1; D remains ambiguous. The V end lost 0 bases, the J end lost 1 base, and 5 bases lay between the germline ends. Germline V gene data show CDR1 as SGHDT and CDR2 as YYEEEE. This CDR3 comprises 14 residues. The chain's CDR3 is CASSLDGSYNEQFF. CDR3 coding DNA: TGTGCCAGCAGCTTGGACGGATCCTACAATGAGCAGTTCTTC.

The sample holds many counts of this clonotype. The CDR3, as DNA: TGTGCCAGCAGTGAATCAAGGAGAGGTGGGAAACAAGGGGAATCCTACGAGCAGTACTTC. This gives the protein CASSESRRGGKQGESYEQYF. The chain is built from TRBV25-1 and TRBJ2-7, with D possibly being TRBD1 (5 bases). V was shortened by 1 base and J by 1 base, with 26 bases between the two germline ends. Germline V gene data show CDR1 as MGHDK and CDR2 as SYGVNS. The CDR3 loop spans 20 amino acids.

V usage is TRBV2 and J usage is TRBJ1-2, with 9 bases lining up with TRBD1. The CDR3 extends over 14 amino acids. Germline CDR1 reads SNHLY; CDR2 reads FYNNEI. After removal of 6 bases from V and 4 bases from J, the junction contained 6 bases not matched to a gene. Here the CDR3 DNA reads TGTGCCAGCAGACCACAGGGGGCACCCTATGGCTACACCTTC. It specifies CASRPQGAPYGYTF. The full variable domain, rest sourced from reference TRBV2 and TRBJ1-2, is EPEVTQTPSHQVTQMGQEVILRCVPISNHLYFYWYRQILGQKVEFLVSFYNNEISEKSEIFDDQFSVERPDGSNFTLKIRSTKLEDSAMYFCASRPQGAPYGYTFGSGTRLTVV.

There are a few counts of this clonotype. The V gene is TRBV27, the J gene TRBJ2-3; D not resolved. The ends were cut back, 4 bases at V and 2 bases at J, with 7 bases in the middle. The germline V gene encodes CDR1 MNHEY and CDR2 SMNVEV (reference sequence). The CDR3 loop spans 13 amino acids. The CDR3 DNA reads TGTGCCAGCAGTTGGCTAGTCACAGATACGCAGTATTTT. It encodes CASSWLVTDTQYF.

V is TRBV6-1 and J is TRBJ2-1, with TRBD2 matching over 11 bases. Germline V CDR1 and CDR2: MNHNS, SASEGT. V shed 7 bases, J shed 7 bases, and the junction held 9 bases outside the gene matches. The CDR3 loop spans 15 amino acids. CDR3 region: CASITTSGGGNEQFF. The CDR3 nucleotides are TGTGCCAGCATCACAACTAGCGGGGGAGGGAATGAGCAGTTCTTC.

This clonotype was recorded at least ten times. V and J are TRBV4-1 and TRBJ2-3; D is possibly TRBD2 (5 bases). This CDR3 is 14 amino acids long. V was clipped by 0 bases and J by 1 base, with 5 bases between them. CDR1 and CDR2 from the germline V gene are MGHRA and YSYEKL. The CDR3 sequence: CASSQERGTDTQYF. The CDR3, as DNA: TGCGCCAGCAGCCAAGAGAGGGGCACAGATACGCAGTATTTT.

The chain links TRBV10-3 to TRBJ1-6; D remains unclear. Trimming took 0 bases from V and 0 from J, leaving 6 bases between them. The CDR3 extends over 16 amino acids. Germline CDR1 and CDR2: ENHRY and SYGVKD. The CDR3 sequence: CAISESQSSYNSPLHF. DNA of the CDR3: TGTGCCATCAGTGAGTCGCAGAGCTCCTATAATTCACCCCTCCACTTT.

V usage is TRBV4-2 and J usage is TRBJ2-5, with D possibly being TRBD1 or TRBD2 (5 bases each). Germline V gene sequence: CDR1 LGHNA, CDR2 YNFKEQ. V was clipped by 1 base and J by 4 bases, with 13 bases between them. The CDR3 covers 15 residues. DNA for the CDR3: TGTGCCAGCAGCCAAGCCGGGACGGGCACAGAGACCCAGTACTTC. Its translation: CASSQAGTGTETQYF.

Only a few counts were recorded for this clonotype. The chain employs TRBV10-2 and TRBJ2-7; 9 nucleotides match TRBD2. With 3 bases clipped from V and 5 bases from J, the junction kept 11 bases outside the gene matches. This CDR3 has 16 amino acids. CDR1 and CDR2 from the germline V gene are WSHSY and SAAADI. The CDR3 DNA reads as TGCGCCAGCAGTGAAGGGTTGGGACTAGCAGGCCACGAGCAGTACTTC. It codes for CASSEGLGLAGHEQYF.

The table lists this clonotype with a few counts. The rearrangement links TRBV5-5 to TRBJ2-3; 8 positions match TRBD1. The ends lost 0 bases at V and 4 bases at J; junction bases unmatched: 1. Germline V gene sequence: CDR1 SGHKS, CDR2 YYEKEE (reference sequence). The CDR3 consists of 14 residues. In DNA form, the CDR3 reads TGTGCCAGCAGCTTGGTACAGGGGGCAGATACGCAGTATTTT. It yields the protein CASSLVQGADTQYF.

The CDR3 DNA is TGTGCCAGCAGCTTCCAGGGGCCGAACACTGAAGCTTTCTTT. Translated: CASSFQGPNTEAFF. V and J are TRBV7-8 and TRBJ1-1, with D possibly matching TRBD1 (6 bases). CDR3 size: 14 residues. The germline V gene has CDR1 SGHVS and CDR2 FQNEAQ. Trimming stripped 3 bases from V and 1 base from J, with 9 bases between.

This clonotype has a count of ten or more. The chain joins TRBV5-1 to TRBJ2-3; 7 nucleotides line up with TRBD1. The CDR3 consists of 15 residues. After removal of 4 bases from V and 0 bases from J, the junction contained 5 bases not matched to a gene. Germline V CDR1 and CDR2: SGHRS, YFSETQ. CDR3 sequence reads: CASSPGDRSTDTQYF. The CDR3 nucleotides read TGCGCCAGCAGCCCAGGGGACAGAAGCACAGATACGCAGTATTTT.